This T cell receptor beta chain was observed in a study of cytomegalovirus exposure and HLA in healthy donors. The study, taken as a whole, reports: The majority of TCR sequences were rare, yet some public TCRs appeared in many donors. The TCR clusters that emerged in the first cohort tended, a later analysis found, to co-occur in the approximately 130 validation repertoires.

The data were produced by immunoSEQ multiplex PCR, yet TCRdb's version contains in-frame clones alone and is incomplete. The table records 150,000 to 200,000 clones, approximately 85% of them present only once. On this clone: Its target is not known.

The TCR comes from a woman aged 18-29 years in good health and CMV-seronegative. The sequenced sample consisted of PBMCs.

The CDR3 protein is CASALAGGPETQYF. The CDR3 DNA is TGTGCTAGTGCGCTAGCGGGGGGCCCAGAGACCCAGTACTTC. The chain links TRBV12-5 to TRBJ2-5; 11 bases fit TRBD2. Germline V gene data show CDR1 as LGHNT and CDR2 as FRNRAP. This CDR3 region has 14 residues. J gave up 4 bases and V 7 bases, and 5 bases lay outside the gene matches.